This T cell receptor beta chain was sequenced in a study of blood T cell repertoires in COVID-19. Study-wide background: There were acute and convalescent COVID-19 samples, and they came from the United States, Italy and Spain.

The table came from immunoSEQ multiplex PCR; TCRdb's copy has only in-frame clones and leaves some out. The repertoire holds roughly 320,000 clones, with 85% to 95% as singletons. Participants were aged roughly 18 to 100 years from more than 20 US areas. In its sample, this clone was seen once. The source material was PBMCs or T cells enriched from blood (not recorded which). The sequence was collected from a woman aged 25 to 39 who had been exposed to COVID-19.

CDR3 protein: CASSDRAYYEQYF. The DNA of the CDR3 is TGTGCCAGCAGTGATCGCGCGTACTACGAGCAGTACTTC. This chain joins TRBV25-1 and TRBJ2-7; D is ambiguous. This CDR3 is 13 amino acids long. Germline CDR1 and CDR2: MGHDK and SYGVNS. Trimming left V 3 bases short and J 3 bases short, with 9 bases between.